This TCR beta chain was sequenced for a study of HIV-infected patients and healthy controls. No cell fractionation was done, so the repertoire covers all unsorted peripheral blood T cells. cDNA was made from around 0.5 ug RNA using alpha and beta constant primers. Alpha and beta chain libraries were made separately by chain-specific third strand synthesis with multiplexing indices. TCRdb processed the 5' RACE reads anew with MiXCR; each CDR3 protein has one entry. This sample carries about 16,000 distinct CDR3 sequences, around 9.2% of them seen once, and the ten largest clones take less than 6.5%. This clonotype was observed many times. The antigen remains unidentified. General study points: CMV-associated CDR3s mostly grew nonsignificantly during therapy, while HIV-associated CDR3s declined significantly.

V lost 7 bases to trimming and J lost 9 bases, with 16 bases between them. Germline assignment: CDR1 ENHRY and CDR2 SYGVKD. This CDR3 has 13 residues. This chain uses TRBV10-3 with TRBJ2-1; D could derive from TRBD1 or TRBD2 (6 bases each). This clonotype was sampled from an adult in good health. Sequencing was done on a sample of blood. The CDR3 protein is CAITPVGGSEQFF. CDR3 nucleotides: TGTGCCATCACCCCCGTGGGGGGCAGTGAGCAGTTCTTC.